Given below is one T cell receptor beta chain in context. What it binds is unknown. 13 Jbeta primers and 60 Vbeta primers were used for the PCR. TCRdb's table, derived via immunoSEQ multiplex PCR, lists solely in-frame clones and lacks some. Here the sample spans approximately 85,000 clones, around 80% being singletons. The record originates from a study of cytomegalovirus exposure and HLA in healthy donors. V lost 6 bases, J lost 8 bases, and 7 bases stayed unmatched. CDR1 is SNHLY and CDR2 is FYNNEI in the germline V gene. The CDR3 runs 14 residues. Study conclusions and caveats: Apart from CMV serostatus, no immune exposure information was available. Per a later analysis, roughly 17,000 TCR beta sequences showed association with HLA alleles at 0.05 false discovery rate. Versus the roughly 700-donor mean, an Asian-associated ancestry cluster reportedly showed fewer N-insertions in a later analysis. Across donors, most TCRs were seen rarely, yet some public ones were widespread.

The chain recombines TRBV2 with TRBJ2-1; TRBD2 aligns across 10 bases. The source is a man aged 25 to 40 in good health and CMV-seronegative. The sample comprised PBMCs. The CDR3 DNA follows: TGTGCCAGCAGGGGTCTAGCGGGAGTCCATGAGCAGTTCTTC. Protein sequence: CASRGLAGVHEQFF.